The next 9 T cell receptor beta chains were all read from a single sample in a study of identical twins. One entry per CDR3 protein results from TCRdb running MiXCR on the 5' RACE reads. The sample lists 1.5 million to 2 million distinct CDR3 sequences; about 32% were seen once. The sequenced sample consisted of cord blood. All receptors come from a newborn girl in good health.

The chain has TRBV6-2 or TRBV6-3 and TRBJ1-4; no clear D. In germline, CDR1 is MNHEY, CDR2 SVGEGT. Trimming left V 0 bases short and J 0 bases short, with 8 bases between. The CDR3 is 16 residues long. CDR3 region: CASSYSDAATNEKLFF. In DNA, the CDR3 is TGTGCCAGCAGTTACTCGGACGCCGCAACTAATGAAAAACTGTTTTTT.

The chain is built from TRBV27 and TRBJ2-1; D uncertain. Germline CDR1 and CDR2: MNHEY and SMNVEV (reference sequence). The CDR3 extends over 16 amino acids. Trimming shortened V by 3 bases and J by 0 bases, and 12 bases separated the two germline ends. The CDR3 DNA reads TGTGCCAGCAGTTTGGGCCCAGATAGCTCCTACAATGAGCAGTTCTTC. This codes for CASSLGPDSSYNEQFF.

Only a few counts were recorded for this clonotype. A much larger clone lies a single base off, so this may be a read error. V gene TRBV12-3 or TRBV12-4 combines with J gene TRBJ2-3; the D call may be TRBD1 or TRBD2 (5 bases each). The V and J ends lost 1 base and 1 base respectively, with 9 bases between them. There are 15 residues in the CDR3. CDR3 in DNA: TGTGCCAGCAGTTTAGGGGACGGGGGCACAGATACGCAGTATTTT. This encodes CASSLGDGGTDTQYF.

The chain combines TRBV20-1 with TRBJ2-7, with D possibly matching TRBD1 (5 bases). V gave up 3 bases and J gave up 2 bases, with 11 bases separating them. CDR1 and CDR2 (germline): DFQATT, SNEGSKA (reference sequence). This CDR3 contains 13 residues. The CDR3 sequence: CSASDSAAYEQYF. DNA for the CDR3: TGCAGTGCTAGCGACAGCGCCGCCTACGAGCAGTACTTC.

This clonotype was observed once. This sequence joins TRBV27 and TRBJ2-7; 9 nucleotides align to TRBD2. Trimming took 1 base from V and 4 from J; bases not matched to a gene: 5. CDR3 length equals 15 residues. Germline values: CDR1 MNHEY, CDR2 SMNVEV (reference sequence). CDR3 loop: CASSLFLAGVYEQYF. The CDR3 nucleotides are TGTGCCAGCAGTTTATTTTTAGCGGGAGTTTACGAGCAGTACTTC.

This clonotype was counted many times. The CDR3 DNA is TGCAGTGCTAGAAAAGCAGAGTGGGGTTCGGGCATTCAGTACTTC. As protein: CSARKAEWGSGIQYF. V and J are TRBV20-1 and TRBJ2-4; D gene unclear. Trimming removed 2 bases at V and 9 bases at J, with 20 bases between. The CDR3 is made up of 15 amino acids. Germline CDR1 is DFQATT and CDR2 is SNEGSKA (reference sequence).

This clonotype was observed a handful of times. V is TRBV12-5 and J is TRBJ2-1; D might be TRBD1 or TRBD2, each matching 6 bases. Germline CDR1 reads LGHNT; CDR2 reads FRNRAP. Trimming stripped 6 bases from V and 3 bases from J, with 12 bases between. The CDR3 runs to 14 residues. CDR3: CASGRGGLYNEQFF. DNA for the CDR3: TGTGCTAGTGGCAGGGGAGGCCTCTACAATGAGCAGTTCTTC.

Ten or more counts support this clonotype. J is TRBJ1-5 and V is TRBV7-2, with D perhaps TRBD1 (5 bases). CDR1 is SGHTA and CDR2 is FQGNSA in the germline V gene. Trimming cost V 1 base and J 0 bases, with 7 bases left between them. The CDR3 consists of 15 residues. CDR3 loop: CASSLGGASNQPQHF. The DNA for the CDR3 is TGTGCCAGCAGCTTAGGAGGGGCTAGCAATCAGCCCCAGCATTTT.

This clonotype was observed once. The V call is TRBV6-5, the J call TRBJ1-1; D is uncertain. Germline assignment: CDR1 MNHEY and CDR2 SVGAGI. This CDR3 region has 20 residues. V lost 5 bases, J lost 4 bases, and 32 bases lay in between. CDR3 protein: CASSHPGEANDCRGGTEAFF. Written as DNA, the CDR3 is TGTGCCAGCAGTCACCCTGGCGAGGCTAATGATTGTCGGGGAGGCACTGAAGCTTTCTTT.